These 13 T cell receptor beta chains originate from one sample sequenced in a study of blood T cell repertoires in COVID-19. Sequencing was performed with immunoSEQ multiplex PCR; in TCRdb, only in-frame clones are kept and a portion is missing. This repertoire shows roughly 81,000 clones, 80% to 90% found once; its top ten account for around 39%. Sequences were obtained from peripheral blood. The receptors were sampled from a man older than 75 with active or convalescent COVID-19.

The chain joins TRBV27 to TRBJ1-1, with D unresolved. The germline gives CDR1 MNHEY, CDR2 SMNVEV (reference sequence). V was shortened by 0 bases and J by 5 bases, with 7 bases between the two germline ends. CDR3 size: 13 residues. The CDR3 DNA sequence: TGTGCCAGCAGTTTATCTCAGAGGACTGAAGCTTTCTTT. This gives the protein CASSLSQRTEAFF.

This chain connects TRBV19 to TRBJ1-1, with D possibly being TRBD1 (5 bases). CDR3 size: 11 residues. The V gene's germline CDR1 is LNHDA and CDR2 SQIVND (reference sequence). CDR3 residues: CPRGGRAEAFF. The CDR3 coding sequence is TGTCCCCGCGGGGGGAGGGCTGAAGCTTTCTTT.

DNA for the CDR3: TGCAGTGCTAGTCCTTGGACACTCAACTATGGCTACACCTTC. Translation: CSASPWTLNYGYTF. The V and J genes are TRBV20-1 and TRBJ1-2; a possible D gene is TRBD1 (5 bases). CDR1 is DFQATT and CDR2 is SNEGSKA in the germline V gene (reference sequence). The CDR3 loop spans 14 amino acids. The V and J ends lost 3 bases and 2 bases respectively, with 13 bases between them.

V gene TRBV28 combines with J gene TRBJ2-1; the match to TRBD2 covers 10 bases. V was pared by 5 bases and J by 5 bases, with 9 bases of the junction left unmatched. CDR1 is MDHEN, CDR2 SYDVKM, per germline. The CDR3 runs 16 residues. The CDR3 loop is CASSIRAGGPHNEQFF. The CDR3 DNA sequence: TGTGCCAGCAGTATCCGAGCGGGAGGGCCCCACAATGAGCAGTTCTTC.

As for this clone: Other DNA sequences within the sample encode an identical CDR3. V and J are TRBV12-3 or TRBV12-4 and TRBJ2-7, with no clear D. Trimming removed 3 bases at V and 2 bases at J, with 5 bases between. The CDR3 has 12 amino acids. DNA for the CDR3: TGTGCCAGCAGTTTTGGGCCCTACGAGCAGTACTTC. Protein: CASSFGPYEQYF.

The rearrangement joins TRBV7-2 to TRBJ2-3; TRBD2 agrees at 9 bases. The CDR3 sequence is 15 residues long. Germline assignment: CDR1 SGHTA and CDR2 FQGNSA. J gave up 5 bases and V 1 base, and 4 bases lay outside the gene matches. The CDR3: CASSLGAGGQDTQYF. The CDR3 region has the DNA TGTGCCAGCAGCTTAGGGGCGGGAGGGCAAGATACGCAGTATTTT.

This chain joins TRBV7-9 and TRBJ1-5; 7 nucleotides agree with TRBD1. The V segment lost 5 bases and the J segment 3 bases; nucleotides outside the gene matches: 10. This CDR3 region has 16 residues. The germline V gene encodes CDR1 SEHNR and CDR2 FQNEAQ (reference sequence). As DNA, the CDR3 is TGTGCCAGCAGCCCGCCGACAGGGAAAGACAATCAGCCCCAGCATTTT. As protein: CASSPPTGKDNQPQHF.

The rearrangement joins TRBV2 to TRBJ1-1, with a possible D match to TRBD1 (5 bases). The germline CDR1 and CDR2 sequences are SNHLY and FYNNEI. This CDR3 comprises 14 residues. V shed 3 bases and J shed 3 bases, with 11 bases lying between them. The CDR3 DNA sequence: TGTGCCAGCAGTGATCGGGGGAGGGACACTGAAGCTTTCTTT. Encoded protein: CASSDRGRDTEAFF.

V is TRBV5-3 and J is TRBJ1-2; D is undetermined. TRBV5-3 is sorted into the ORF group, with uncertain function. The V end lost 0 bases, the J end lost 8 bases, and 8 bases lay between the germline ends. The CDR3 extends over 12 amino acids. CDR3 DNA sequence: TGTGCCAGAAGCTTGGGGGCTCGGGGCTACACCTTC. It encodes CARSLGARGYTF.

This clone was detected a few times. This chain uses TRBV29-1 with TRBJ2-7; tentatively, D is TRBD2 (7 bases). The V end lost 3 bases, the J end lost 5 bases, and 11 bases lay between the germline ends. The CDR3 loop spans 12 amino acids. The germline CDR1 and CDR2 sequences are SQVTM and ANQGSEA. The CDR3 protein is CSVDRGGHEQYF. CDR3 bases: TGCAGCGTTGATAGGGGGGGCCACGAGCAGTACTTC.

The J gene is TRBJ2-7, the V gene TRBV6-5; D uncertain. The germline V gene has CDR1 MNHEY and CDR2 SVGAGI. Deletions cut 2 bases from V and 4 bases from J, with 15 bases between. The CDR3 runs to 15 residues. CDR3 in amino acids: CASSYRLFFPYEQYF. The CDR3 nucleotides read TGTGCCAGCAGTTACCGACTTTTCTTCCCTTACGAGCAGTACTTC.

The V gene is TRBV4-1, the J gene TRBJ2-1, with 10 bases fitting TRBD2. CDR1 MGHRA and CDR2 YSYEKL come from the germline V gene. The CDR3 is 19 amino acids. Trimming cost V 0 bases and J 5 bases; bases outside gene matches: 13. CDR3 coding DNA: TGCGCCAGCAGCCAAGATCCTAGCGGGAGAGGGAAGAGGAACAATGAGCAGTTCTTC. Translated, it gives CASSQDPSGRGKRNNEQFF.

The chain combines TRBV11-2 with TRBJ1-2; D ambiguous. V was clipped by 2 bases and J by 7 bases, with 11 bases between them. CDR3 length: 13 amino acids. Germline CDR1 SGHAT, CDR2 FQNNGV. CDR3 in amino acids: CASSLWVGGGYTF. The CDR3, as DNA: TGTGCCAGCAGCTTATGGGTAGGCGGTGGCTACACCTTC.